This T cell receptor beta chain derives from a study of blood T cell repertoires in COVID-19. The wider study: In each case, the material was cDNA or gDNA derived from T cells, B-cell-depleted T cells, or PBMCs.

The CDR3 contains 16 residues. Germline CDR1 is SEHNR and CDR2 is FQNEAQ (reference sequence). Trimming at V came to 0 bases and at J to 4 bases, leaving 5 bases not matched to a gene. Measured with immunoSEQ multiplex PCR; TCRdb has only the in-frame clones, and not every one. The top ten hold roughly 5% of the sample, which has roughly 80,000 clones, about 83% seen once. This receptor was identified in an elderly woman with active or convalescent COVID-19. Sequenced: peripheral blood. This chain connects TRBV7-9 to TRBJ2-2; TRBD2 matches at 7 bases. In nucleotides, the CDR3 is TGTGCCAGCAGCTTAGCGGCAGGGAGGGGCACCGGGGAGCTGTTTTTT. It encodes CASSLAAGRGTGELFF.